This entry is about one T cell receptor (beta chain). The CDR3 runs 18 residues. The junction had 14 bases not matched to a gene; V was cut back by 5 bases and J by 0 bases. Per germline, CDR1 MNHEY and CDR2 SVGEGT. TCRdb's table, derived via immunoSEQ multiplex PCR, lists solely in-frame clones and lacks some. The data contain approximately 400,000 clones, 80% to 85% of them singletons. Adults between roughly 18 and 89 years of age took part from approximately 24 US areas. Which cohort a participant joined came from the clinical history participants gave. These data are taken from a study of blood T cell repertoires in COVID-19. Study as a whole: PBMCs, B-cell-depleted T cells, or T cells provided the cDNA or gDNA that made up the material.

The material sequenced was PBMCs or T cells enriched from blood (not recorded which). The sequence was collected from a woman aged 50 to 60 who had recovered from COVID-19. The gene calls are TRBV6-2 or TRBV6-3 and TRBJ1-1, with TRBD1 identical over 8 bases. Here the CDR3 reads CASSKFGQGSRMNTEAFF. In DNA, the CDR3 is TGTGCCAGCAGTAAGTTTGGACAGGGAAGTCGCATGAACACTGAAGCTTTCTTT.